This T cell receptor beta chain stems from a study of cytomegalovirus exposure and HLA in healthy donors. About the research overall: A prior study identified 117 million unique TCR beta sequences from roughly 170 million T cells. Study-wide results and caveats: A missense variant in DCLRE1C was later tied to TCR beta V- and J-gene trimming. Researchers reported that a few CMV-associated chains were confirmed in vitro as CMV antigen-specific. A later analysis found common viral pathogens apparently linked to several of the most significant clusters.

Vbeta (60) and Jbeta (13) primers were used in the PCR. Assay used: immunoSEQ multiplex PCR; TCRdb lists only in-frame clones, some missing. The table includes 95,000 to 150,000 clones, 75% detected once. There are a few counts of this clone. Its antigen is currently unknown. V lost 5 bases to trimming and J lost 5 bases; unmatched junction nucleotides: 11. There are 15 residues in the CDR3. Germline assignment: CDR1 SEHNR and CDR2 FQNEAQ (reference sequence). The sequenced sample consisted of PBMCs. The sequence derives from a woman between 35 and 50 years old in good health and CMV-seropositive. This chain links TRBV7-9 with TRBJ2-5; 7 positions match TRBD2. This CDR3 reads CASSPSTSVLETQYF. The CDR3 nucleotides are TGTGCCAGCAGCCCTTCTACTAGCGTGTTGGAGACCCAGTACTTC.